The 2 T cell receptor beta chains in this list originate from one sample, sequenced in a study of technical replicates of blood from a few donors. Assay used: immunoSEQ multiplex PCR; TCRdb lists only in-frame clones, some missing. The sample gives 100,000 or so clones, roughly 95% of which show up once; 0.21% is in the top ten. The sequenced sample was T cells isolated from PBMCs. Receptors originate from a human donor in good health.

The rearrangement uses TRBV5-8 and TRBJ2-7; 8 positions agree with TRBD2. Germline values: CDR1 SGHTS, CDR2 YDEGEE. The length of the CDR3 is 14 residues. V shed 0 bases, J shed 7 bases, and the junction held 6 bases outside the gene matches. The CDR3 reads CASSLVSVAGEQYF. The DNA of the CDR3 is TGTGCCAGCAGCTTGGTTAGCGTAGCGGGGGAGCAGTACTTC.

The chain employs TRBV2 and TRBJ1-3, with TRBD1 matching 7 bases. V lost 4 bases and J lost 3; bases outside the gene matches: 9. From germline, CDR1 is SNHLY and CDR2 FYNNEI. This CDR3 is built from 16 residues. The CDR3 reads CASSVPETGFGNTIYF. The CDR3 bases are TGTGCCAGCAGTGTCCCCGAGACAGGGTTTGGAAACACCATATATTTT.